Sequencing of this T cell receptor (beta chain) was carried out in a study of blood T cell repertoires in COVID-19. Produced via immunoSEQ multiplex PCR; TCRdb's table is partial and in-frame only. The data contain about 350,000 clones, 89% of them singletons. V shed 1 base, J shed 4 bases, and the junction held 8 bases outside the gene matches. This CDR3 has 18 amino acids. CDR1 and CDR2 (germline): LGHNA, YNFKEQ. The TCR comes from a woman aged 55-70 years with COVID-19, enrolled during active disease. This chain links TRBV4-2 with TRBJ2-4; 12 nucleotides align to TRBD1. The specimen was peripheral blood. The CDR3 loop is CASSQVAGTGGTKNIQYF. CDR3 DNA sequence: TGTGCCAGCAGCCAAGTCGCCGGGACAGGGGGCACAAAAAACATTCAGTACTTC.